These 20 T cell receptor beta chains share one sample of origin, sequenced in a study of blood T cell repertoires in COVID-19. Sequenced by immunoSEQ multiplex PCR; TCRdb stores in-frame clones only, minus some. The sample holds 150,000 or so clones, about 85% seen once. The sample comprised PBMCs or T cells enriched from blood (not recorded which). Receptor source: a woman between 50 and 59 years old who had recovered from COVID-19.

The chain carries TRBV2 and TRBJ1-4, with D unresolved. This CDR3 contains 12 residues. The V end was cut by 7 bases, the J end by 7 bases, with 10 bases between. Germline V gives CDR1 SNHLY, CDR2 FYNNEI. CDR3 sequence (DNA): TGTGCCAGCACTCAAGGGAGTGAAAAACTGTTTTTT. Translated: CASTQGSEKLFF. Full variable domain (rest looked up from reference TRBV2 and TRBJ1-4): EPEVTQTPSHQVTQMGQEVILRCVPISNHLYFYWYRQILGQKVEFLVSFYNNEISEKSEIFDDQFSVERPDGSNFTLKIRSTKLEDSAMYFCASTQGSEKLFFGSGTQLSVL.

This chain connects TRBV6-6 to TRBJ2-1; 7 bases map to TRBD2. V lost 4 bases to trimming and J lost 5 bases; unmatched junction nucleotides: 8. The germline V gene has CDR1 MNHNY and CDR2 SVGAGI (reference sequence). The CDR3 is 15 amino acids. The CDR3 sequence: CASSSPAGAHNEQFF. The CDR3 DNA reads TGTGCCAGCAGTTCCCCGGCGGGAGCCCACAATGAGCAGTTCTTC.

The chain couples TRBV2 to TRBJ1-1, with 10 bases fitting TRBD1. Trimming cost V 3 bases and J 0 bases; bases outside gene matches: 7. From germline, CDR1 is SNHLY and CDR2 FYNNEI. The CDR3 is 17 residues long. The chain's CDR3 is CASSELRDRGMNTEAFF. The CDR3 DNA reads TGTGCCAGCAGTGAGCTCCGGGACAGGGGAATGAACACTGAAGCTTTCTTT. The full variable domain, rest sourced from reference TRBV2 and TRBJ1-1, is EPEVTQTPSHQVTQMGQEVILRCVPISNHLYFYWYRQILGQKVEFLVSFYNNEISEKSEIFDDQFSVERPDGSNFTLKIRSTKLEDSAMYFCASSELRDRGMNTEAFFGQGTRLTVV.

The rearrangement joins TRBV12-3 or TRBV12-4 to TRBJ1-1; D not resolved. The CDR3 loop spans 13 amino acids. V was cut by 5 bases and J by 4 bases, with 11 bases left in between. CDR3 residues: CASSGQMGTEAFF. The CDR3 region has the DNA TGTGCCAGCAGTGGGCAGATGGGCACTGAAGCTTTCTTT.

The chain recombines TRBV4-2 with TRBJ2-3, with 9 nucleotides matching TRBD2. The CDR3 extends over 15 amino acids. Germline CDR1 reads LGHNA; CDR2 reads YNFKEQ. Unmatched junction bases numbered 2, after V lost 1 base and J lost 3 bases. Written as DNA, the CDR3 is TGTGCCAGCAGCCAAGGGCGGGGGGGAACAGATACGCAGTATTTT. Amino acid sequence: CASSQGRGGTDTQYF.

This chain links TRBV18 with TRBJ2-5; D uncertain. Germline V gives CDR1 KGHSH, CDR2 LQKENI. This CDR3 has 13 amino acids. The V end lost 6 bases, the J end lost 0 bases, and 8 bases lay between the germline ends. This CDR3 is CASSFGDQETQYF. The CDR3 DNA follows: TGTGCCAGCTCTTTTGGAGACCAAGAGACCCAGTACTTC.

J is TRBJ2-3 and V is TRBV2, with 9 bases lining up with TRBD2. The junction had 11 bases not matched to a gene; V was cut back by 4 bases and J by 3 bases. The germline CDR1 and CDR2 sequences are SNHLY and FYNNEI. The CDR3 totals 17 residues. The chain's CDR3 is CASSAQITTSGTDTQYF. The CDR3 nucleotides read TGTGCCAGCAGTGCCCAGATAACGACTAGCGGAACAGATACGCAGTATTTT.

The V call is TRBV28, the J call TRBJ1-5, with D perhaps TRBD1 (5 bases). Per the germline V gene, CDR1 is MDHEN and CDR2 is SYDVKM. Trimming took 4 bases from V and 4 from J, leaving 11 bases between them. CDR3 size: 14 residues. CDR3 DNA sequence: TGTGCCAGCAGTTGGGCAGGGCCTAATCAGCCCCAGCATTTT. Residues: CASSWAGPNQPQHF.

V gene TRBV19 combines with J gene TRBJ1-1; D is undetermined. The V gene lost 5 bases and the J gene lost 1 base, with 14 bases spanning the gap. This CDR3 is built from 15 residues. Germline values: CDR1 LNHDA, CDR2 SQIVND (reference sequence). The CDR3 sequence is CASSAIQISNTEAFF. The CDR3 DNA is TGTGCCAGTAGTGCTATACAGATTTCGAACACTGAAGCTTTCTTT.

The chain carries TRBV7-2 and TRBJ2-3, with 9 positions matching TRBD1. The ends lost 5 bases at V and 4 bases at J; junction bases unmatched: 7. The CDR3 totals 15 residues. Germline CDR1 is SGHTA and CDR2 is FQGNSA. CDR3 sequence (DNA): TGTGCCAGCAGCCCAGGGACAGGGAGGGCAGATACGCAGTATTTT. Its translation: CASSPGTGRADTQYF.

Only one count was recorded for this clone. V is TRBV18 and J is TRBJ2-2; D gene uncertain. This CDR3 comprises 15 residues. The germline V gene has CDR1 KGHSH and CDR2 LQKENI. The V gene lost 4 bases and the J gene lost 1 base, with 10 bases spanning the gap. Here the CDR3 reads CASSQNNKNTGELFF. Written as DNA, the CDR3 is TGTGCCAGCTCACAAAATAACAAGAACACCGGGGAGCTGTTTTTT.

The chain couples TRBV6-5 to TRBJ1-4; 8 nucleotides match TRBD1. The CDR3 is 14 residues long. Trimming cost V 6 bases and J 6 bases; bases outside gene matches: 6. Germline V gene lookup returns CDR1 MNHEY and CDR2 SVGAGI. The CDR3 DNA follows: TGTGCCAGCAGCCCGGGACAGGTCGATGAAAAACTGTTTTTT. Encoded protein: CASSPGQVDEKLFF.

The J gene is TRBJ1-2, the V gene TRBV27; 8 nucleotides match TRBD1. Losses at the gene ends were 5 bases for V and 5 bases for J; bases not matched to a gene: 7. CDR3 length: 14 amino acids. Germline CDR1 is MNHEY and CDR2 is SMNVEV (reference sequence). CDR3 sequence: CASSGDRGRYGYTF. The CDR3 region has the DNA TGTGCCAGCAGTGGAGACAGGGGAAGGTATGGCTACACCTTC.

The chain uses TRBV28 and TRBJ1-5, with TRBD1 as a possible D gene (5 bases). CDR1 and CDR2 (germline): MDHEN, SYDVKM. The CDR3 loop spans 16 amino acids. V gave up 4 bases and J gave up 7 bases, with 20 bases separating them. The CDR3 spells CASSSYTGGNNQPQHF. The CDR3 DNA sequence: TGTGCCAGCAGTTCCTATACGGGGGGGAATAACCAGCCCCAGCATTTT.

The sample holds a few counts of this clone. The V call is TRBV27, the J call TRBJ1-2, with 7 bases matching TRBD1. Looked up from germline, CDR1 is MNHEY and CDR2 is SMNVEV (reference sequence). Trimming took 1 base from V and 5 from J; bases not matched to a gene: 4. The CDR3 is made up of 14 amino acids. The CDR3 protein is CASSLYRGLYGYTF. The CDR3 DNA is TGTGCCAGCAGTTTATACAGGGGACTTTATGGCTACACCTTC.

V is TRBV27 and J is TRBJ1-1, with TRBD1 matching over 7 bases. CDR3 length: 15 amino acids. V was pared by 5 bases and J by 1 base, with 7 bases of the junction left unmatched. Germline V gene lookup returns CDR1 MNHEY and CDR2 SMNVEV (reference sequence). The CDR3 DNA reads as TGTGCCAGCAGTCTTGGGACAGAGCGGAACACTGAAGCTTTCTTT. This codes for CASSLGTERNTEAFF.

The sample holds one count of this clone. V usage is TRBV18 and J usage is TRBJ2-7; tentatively, D is TRBD2 (7 bases). CDR1 and CDR2 (germline): KGHSH, LQKENI. CDR3 length: 16 residues. The ends were cut back, 2 bases at V and 6 bases at J, with 20 bases in the middle. CDR3 nucleotides: TGTGCCAGCTCACCAGTTACAGGGTCAGCGGGAAGCGAGCAGTACTTC. The encoded protein is CASSPVTGSAGSEQYF.

V usage is TRBV3-1 (or the pseudogene TRBV3-2) and J usage is TRBJ2-5, with TRBD2 matching 7 bases. V was pared by 3 bases and J by 3 bases, with 4 bases of the junction left unmatched. Germline CDR1 reads LGHDT; CDR2 reads YNNKEL (reference sequence). The CDR3 sequence is 14 residues long. The CDR3 region is CASSHMAGEETQYF. Here the CDR3 DNA reads TGTGCCAGCAGCCACATGGCGGGAGAAGAGACCCAGTACTTC.

V usage is TRBV29-1 and J usage is TRBJ1-2; unclear D gene. With 0 bases removed from V and 2 bases from J, the gap between germline ends came to 10 bases. There are 14 residues in the CDR3. Germline-derived CDR1 and CDR2 are SQVTM and ANQGSEA. CDR3 coding DNA: TGCAGCGTTGAAGATCCCGCAGGCAACTATGGCTACACCTTC. Translating gives CSVEDPAGNYGYTF.

The chain has TRBV5-5 and TRBJ1-4; D is unresolved. V was cut by 4 bases and J by 3 bases, with 13 bases left in between. The CDR3 consists of 15 residues. Germline V gene sequence: CDR1 SGHKS, CDR2 YYEKEE (reference sequence). CDR3 nucleotide sequence: TGTGCCAGCAGCCCGGGGTCTCAGTCTAATGAAAAACTGTTTTTT. The encoded protein is CASSPGSQSNEKLFF.